These T cell receptor beta chains were read from a single sample in a study of control samples from healthy donors and cancer patients. The repertoire was sequenced with immunoSEQ multiplex PCR; TCRdb's copy has only in-frame clones and lacks some. The sample shows roughly 150,000 clones, almost 90% of them seen only once. The sequenced sample was blood. All receptors derive from a man between 18 and 35 years old in good health. CDR3s include the opening cysteine and the closing phenylalanine or tryptophan. A D gene is named only where the DNA matches it firmly. Not every row has a clone size; where given, it reads once, few, many or a size class.

j_call	v_call	d_call	clone_size	cdr3_aa	cdr3_nt
TRBJ2-5	TRBV7-7	TRBD2	.	CASSRMREETQYF	TGTGCTAGCAGCCGGATGCGGGAGGAGACCCAGTACTTC
TRBJ2-1	TRBV5-1	TRBD1	.	CASKPGQMYNEQFF	TGCGCCAGCAAGCCGGGACAGATGTACAATGAGCAGTTCTTC
TRBJ2-7	TRBV7-9	.	.	CASSPTSIYEQYF	TGTGCCAGCAGCCCGACTAGTATCTACGAGCAGTACTTC
TRBJ2-4	TRBV11-2	TRBD1	.	CASSWGTGDNIQYF	TGTGCCAGCAGCTGGGGGACAGGGGATAACATTCAGTACTTC
TRBJ2-6	TRBV6-2/TRBV6-3	.	.	CASSTTSGANVLTF	TGTGCCAGCAGCACGACCTCTGGGGCCAACGTCCTGACTTTC
TRBJ1-3	TRBV5-6	TRBD1	once	CASSWGDNRGNTIYF	TGTGCCAGCAGCTGGGGGGACAACAGGGGGAACACCATATATTTT
TRBJ2-5	TRBV28	.	.	CASRMQNQETQYF	TGTGCCAGCAGAATGCAGAACCAAGAGACCCAGTACTTC
TRBJ2-3	TRBV28	.	.	CASKPRDTRTDTQYF	TGTGCCAGCAAACCCCGGGACACCCGCACAGATACGCAGTATTTT
TRBJ2-7	TRBV9	.	once	CATNYEQYF	TGTGCCACCAACTACGAGCAGTACTTC
TRBJ1-3	TRBV6-5	.	few	CASGLLGNTIYF	TGTGCCAGCGGTCTTCTTGGAAACACCATATATTTT
TRBJ1-5	TRBV12-3/TRBV12-4	.	.	CASSGERYQPQHF	TGTGCCAGCAGTGGGGAACGGTATCAGCCCCAGCATTTT
TRBJ1-3	TRBV4-2	.	.	CASSPSSPRSSGNTIYF	TGTGCCAGCAGCCCCTCGTCCCCAAGAAGCTCTGGAAACACCATATATTTT
TRBJ2-2	TRBV5-6	.	.	CASSLDQVGELFF	TGTGCCAGCAGCTTGGATCAGGTCGGGGAGCTGTTTTTT
TRBJ2-1	TRBV5-1	TRBD2	.	CASSAGTSVYNEQFF	TGCGCCAGCAGCGCCGGGACTAGCGTCTACAATGAGCAGTTCTTC
TRBJ2-1	TRBV4-1	TRBD2	.	CASSQFFSGGGGNEQFF	TGCGCCAGCAGCCAATTTTTTAGCGGGGGTGGTGGCAATGAGCAGTTCTTC
TRBJ1-2	TRBV6-5	TRBD1	.	CASSRGTGLGTYTF	TGTGCCAGCAGTCGAGGGACAGGGCTCGGCACCTACACCTTC
TRBJ2-7	TRBV6-5	TRBD1	.	CASGRDRGGEQYF	TGTGCCAGCGGCCGGGACAGGGGCGGCGAGCAGTACTTC
TRBJ2-7	TRBV25-1	.	.	CASSGGREQYF	TGTGCCAGCAGTGGGGGACGGGAGCAGTACTTC
TRBJ2-5	TRBV30	TRBD2	.	CAWSVTTSGAYQETQYF	TGTGCCTGGAGTGTAACGACTAGCGGAGCGTACCAAGAGACCCAGTACTTC
TRBJ1-1	TRBV4-1	.	.	CASSQIGQRRRNTEAFF	TGCGCCAGCAGCCAAATAGGACAGCGGAGGAGGAACACTGAAGCTTTCTTT
TRBJ1-1	TRBV4-3	.	.	CASSHDSGATEAFF	TGCGCCAGCAGCCATGATAGTGGGGCCACTGAAGCTTTCTTT
TRBJ2-2	TRBV7-9	.	.	CASSLAGSTGELFF	TGTGCCAGCAGCTTAGCGGGCTCCACCGGGGAGCTGTTTTTT
TRBJ2-1	TRBV24-1	.	.	CATSGYEGDNEQFF	TGTGCCACCAGTGGGTATGAGGGGGACAATGAGCAGTTCTTC
TRBJ2-1	TRBV18	.	.	CASSPNTYNEQFF	TGTGCCAGCTCACCAAATACCTACAATGAGCAGTTCTTC
TRBJ1-2	TRBV6-5	.	.	CASSLTGTPGSYGYTF	TGTGCCAGCAGTTTAACCGGGACACCGGGTAGCTATGGCTACACCTTC
TRBJ1-1	TRBV6-5	.	few	CASGRSDTEAFF	TGTGCCAGCGGGAGAAGTGACACTGAAGCTTTCTTT
TRBJ2-3	TRBV3-1/TRBV3-2	.	.	CASNDGLTDTQYF	TGTGCCAGCAATGACGGGCTCACAGATACGCAGTATTTT
TRBJ2-2	TRBV5-4	TRBD1	.	CASSLGQGAGELFF	TGTGCCAGCAGCCTCGGACAGGGGGCCGGGGAGCTGTTTTTT
TRBJ2-1	TRBV11-2	.	.	CASSPRDNEQFF	TGTGCCAGCAGCCCGCGGGACAATGAGCAGTTCTTC
TRBJ1-1	TRBV7-8	.	once	CASSFQSDARTENTEAFF	TGTGCCAGCAGCTTTCAATCGGATGCTAGGACAGAAAACACTGAAGCTTTCTTT
TRBJ2-1	TRBV6-5	TRBD2	.	CASKERGTHEQFF	TGTGCCAGCAAGGAGCGGGGGACCCATGAGCAGTTCTTC
TRBJ2-7	TRBV5-6	.	.	CASSLGSAYEQYF	TGTGCCAGCAGCTTGGGTTCGGCCTACGAGCAGTACTTC
TRBJ2-1	TRBV28	TRBD1	once	CASTSSGTGGYNEQFF	TGTGCCAGCACCTCCTCGGGGACAGGGGGCTACAATGAGCAGTTCTTC
TRBJ2-5	TRBV5-1	TRBD2	.	CASSLGMTSGGDSQETQYF	TGCGCCAGCAGCTTGGGTATGACTAGCGGGGGAGATTCCCAAGAGACCCAGTACTTC
TRBJ2-3	TRBV16	.	once	CASSQGGGLTDTQYF	TGTGCCAGCAGCCAAGGGGGCGGCCTGACAGATACGCAGTATTTT
TRBJ2-7	TRBV6-4	.	.	CASVPRWTYEQYF	TGTGCCAGCGTCCCTCGCTGGACCTACGAGCAGTACTTC
TRBJ2-5	TRBV5-1	.	.	CASSYRQYQETQYF	TGCGCCAGCAGCTACCGACAGTACCAAGAGACCCAGTACTTC
TRBJ1-2	TRBV3-1/TRBV3-2	.	.	CASSPTGIRSYGYTF	TGTGCCAGCAGCCCAACAGGGATCCGAAGCTATGGCTACACCTTC
TRBJ2-7	TRBV4-3	.	.	CASSQQRTYEQYF	TGCGCCAGCAGCCAACAGCGCACCTACGAGCAGTACTTC
TRBJ2-5	TRBV20-1	.	.	CSLSGETQYF	TGCAGTCTGTCCGGGGAGACCCAGTACTTC
TRBJ2-5	TRBV4-3	TRBD1	once	CASSQDGTGRVETQYF	TGCGCCAGCAGCCAAGATGGGACAGGGCGGGTAGAGACCCAGTACTTC
TRBJ2-3	TRBV9	.	.	CASSPRLVPDTQYF	TGTGCCAGCAGCCCCCGACTAGTCCCAGATACGCAGTATTTT
TRBJ2-7	TRBV7-8	TRBD1	.	CASSLDRGYEQYF	TGTGCCAGCAGCTTGGACAGGGGTTACGAGCAGTACTTC
TRBJ1-2	TRBV6-6	TRBD1	.	CASSSVTGNYGYTF	TGTGCCAGCAGTTCAGTGACAGGGAACTATGGCTACACCTTC
TRBJ1-1	TRBV9	.	.	CASSPMSGQSQNTEAFF	TGTGCCAGCAGCCCAATGTCTGGGCAGAGCCAGAACACTGAAGCTTTCTTT
TRBJ1-1	TRBV19	.	.	CASSIEGGQNTEAFF	TGTGCCAGTAGTATAGAGGGGGGACAGAACACTGAAGCTTTCTTT
TRBJ2-2	TRBV28	TRBD1	.	CASSTQGAGELFF	TGTGCCAGCAGTACACAGGGGGCCGGGGAGCTGTTTTTT
TRBJ2-7	TRBV6-2/TRBV6-3	TRBD1	.	CASSDNRDRAYEQYF	TGTGCCAGCAGTGACAACCGGGACAGAGCCTACGAGCAGTACTTC
TRBJ2-2	TRBV4-1	.	.	CASSPLADTGELFF	TGCGCCAGCAGCCCCCTCGCGGACACCGGGGAGCTGTTTTTT
TRBJ1-2	TRBV6-2/TRBV6-3	.	few	CASSYSPAAANYGYTF	TGTGCCAGCAGTTACTCCCCCGCAGCAGCTAACTATGGCTACACCTTC
TRBJ2-7	TRBV19	TRBD1	.	CASSRDRGDEQYF	TGTGCCAGTAGCCGGGACAGGGGAGACGAGCAGTACTTC
TRBJ1-2	TRBV30	.	.	CAWYRRDHYGYTF	TGTGCCTGGTATAGGAGGGACCACTATGGCTACACCTTC
TRBJ1-2	TRBV25-1	.	.	CASRQGLSDGYTF	TGTGCCAGCCGTCAGGGGTTGTCGGATGGCTACACCTTC
TRBJ2-7	TRBV4-2	TRBD2	.	CASSLGTSGNSYEQYF	TGTGCCAGCAGCCTCGGGACTAGCGGAAACTCCTACGAGCAGTACTTC
TRBJ1-1	TRBV5-8	.	.	CASSLGESNTEAFF	TGTGCCAGCAGCTTGGGTGAGAGCAACACTGAAGCTTTCTTT
TRBJ1-2	TRBV6-2/TRBV6-3	.	.	CASSYGQINYGYTF	TGTGCCAGCAGTTACGGACAGATAAACTATGGCTACACCTTC
TRBJ2-7	TRBV3-1/TRBV3-2	.	.	CASSQDTDSGEQYF	TGTGCCAGCAGCCAAGACACCGACAGTGGCGAGCAGTACTTC
TRBJ1-4	TRBV11-2	.	once	CASSLAGVTNEKLFF	TGTGCCAGCAGCTTAGCAGGGGTAACTAATGAAAAACTGTTTTTT
TRBJ1-1	TRBV9	TRBD1	.	CASSTTGGGTEAFF	TGTGCCAGCAGCACGACAGGGGGTGGCACTGAAGCTTTCTTT
TRBJ1-1	TRBV5-1	TRBD1	.	CASSLIRGDPAFF	TGCGCCAGCAGCCTTATCAGGGGGGACCCTGCTTTCTTT